This paragraph reports one T cell receptor beta chain. The germline gene is not matched at one end of the junction; a read error may be the cause. The use of a sample-barcoded 5' primer and a J-beta primer mix characterized a second PCR of 7 to 11 cycles. TCRdb redid the calling of the 5' RACE reads with MiXCR, one entry per CDR3 protein. Of roughly 1,700,000 distinct CDR3 sequences listed, 28% are singletons. These data originate in a study of blood T cells in healthy people across ages. Germline assignment: CDR1 KGHSH and CDR2 LQKENI. This CDR3 contains 15 residues. Donation came from healthy Caucasian individuals in Russia who were aged about 6 to 90.

The clonotype originates from a woman aged 25-40 years in good health. V is TRBV18 and J is TRBJ2-1; 9 nucleotides align to TRBD1. Source material: blood. This CDR3 is CASSVGTGLYNGQFF. For the CDR3, the DNA is TGTGCCAGCTCAGTCGGGACAGGGTTATACAATGGGCAGTTCTTC. Based on the CDR3 plus reference TRBV18 and TRBJ2-1, the full variable domain is NAGVMQNPRHLVRRRGQEARLRCSPMKGHSHVYWYRQLPEEGLKFMVYLQKENIIDESGMPKERFSAEFPKEGPSILRIQQVVRGDSAAYFCASSVGTGLYNGQFFGPGTRLTVL.